The source of this TCR beta chain is a study of blood T cell repertoires in COVID-19 (dated by TCRdb to 2020 to 2021). Study-level background: Samples covering the acute and convalescent phases of COVID-19 were provided by collaborators in the United States, Italy and Spain. The prospective study material was composed of cDNA or gDNA derived from T cells, B-cell-depleted T cells, or PBMCs. Subjects who had been exposed to COVID-19, were actively infected with it, or had recovered from it provided the deeply sampled blood TCRbeta repertoires that made up the dataset. A freely available public database, intended as a resource for researchers studying the immune response to SARS-CoV-2, is where the repertoires were released. Samples were obtained from the ongoing ImmuneRACE study (first 160 participants) and from 1,254 subjects provided by 6 global collaborators. The sample metadata nearly always contained a de-identified subject ID, COVID-19 status, age in years and sex. HLA class I and class II types, where available, came from metadata supplied by the sample provider rather than from assay-based typing. The paper's findings and limits, for the study overall: How much clinical and demographic metadata was included differed by source and by participant, and the metadata was provided uncurated.

In the prospective study, participants were about 18 to 89 years old, resided in about 25 geographic areas of the United States, and were enrolled through a virtual design. Cohort assignment in the prospective study relied on participant-reported clinical history from a screening survey and a study questionnaire. Exposed participants had been in contact with someone with a PCR-confirmed or clinician-diagnosed COVID-19 case within 2 weeks of study entry. Each participant in the prospective study had whole blood, serum and a nasopharyngeal or oropharyngeal swab collected by mobile phlebotomists. Additional blood draws and questionnaires over an approximately 2-month period could optionally be provided by prospective study participants. Prospective study blood samples were shipped either frozen or at room temperature before DNA extraction. TCRbeta CDR3 regions were amplified from genomic DNA using the immunoSEQ Assay, a bias-controlled multiplex PCR. In the source study's methods: Within the assay, amplification of reference gene primers was used to estimate how many nucleated cells each sample contained. To quantify the absolute abundance of each unique TCRbeta CDR3 rearrangement, sequence reads were collapsed and filtered. For each sample, productive Simpson clonality was calculated as the square root of Simpson's diversity index over productive rearrangements. TCRdb holds this immuneACCESS table with in-frame rearrangements only. Some clones are missing; in checked studies, unresolved V genes explain under half, and the rest has no known cause. V and J calls and clone size are copied from that table; D and trimming were computed from the DNA. In this sample the table shows over 250,000 clones, around 83% of which occur a single time. The ten largest clonotypes hold approximately 5% of the sample.

The CDR3 measures 14 amino acids from cysteine to phenylalanine. Only the CDR3 DNA is retained, 42 bases long and in frame from the first base. Ends trimmed: V by 4 bases, J by 4 bases; bases unmatched to a gene: 7. Based on the germline V gene, the CDR1 and CDR2 sequences are SGHRS and YFSETQ. Regarding this clone: Its antigen remains undetermined. No base quality information exists; no much larger clone differs at one position.

The source of this sequence is a man aged 40-49 years who had been exposed to COVID-19. This chain joins TRBV5-1 to TRBJ1-1; 7 bases in the junction line up with TRBD1. The sequenced sample was PBMCs or T cells enriched from blood (not recorded which). The nucleotide sequence reads as follows: TGCGCCAGCAGCACTCAGGGGGAGCTCACTGAAGCTTTCTTT. This translates into CASSTQGELTEAFF.